These 28 T cell receptor beta chains were all obtained from the same sample, sequenced in a study of T cells in Graves' hyperthyroidism and ophthalmopathy. The source material, RNA transcripts, was used to amplify TCR beta CDR3 regions. HTBI primers were used for first-round RT-PCR of the TCR CDR3. TCRdb re-analysed the multiplex PCR reads in MiXCR, keeping a single row per CDR3 protein. The table records under 350,000 distinct CDR3 sequences, 15% to 20% of them present only once. Sequenced input: blood. These receptor sequences come from a woman aged 45-65 years with Graves' hyperthyroidism.

The chain recombines TRBV12-3 or TRBV12-4 with TRBJ1-2; D call uncertain. This CDR3 has 12 amino acids. V was shortened by 4 bases and J by 7 bases, with 10 bases between the two germline ends. Here the CDR3 DNA reads TGTGCCAGCAGTTCAGTGGCAGGTGGCTACACCTTC. It translates to CASSSVAGGYTF.

This clonotype was picked up many times. The rearrangement uses TRBV12-3 or TRBV12-4 and TRBJ2-3; 10 bases agree with TRBD2. This CDR3 is 16 amino acids long. V was clipped by 5 bases and J by 4 bases; unmatched bases: 9. The CDR3 loop is CASSPSSGSISDTQYF. The DNA of the CDR3 is TGTGCCAGCAGTCCCTCTAGCGGGAGTATCTCAGATACGCAGTATTTT.

The V and J genes are TRBV28 and TRBJ1-2; a weak D match, TRBD1 (6 bases). V was pared by 2 bases and J by 4 bases, with 17 bases between. From germline, CDR1 is MDHEN and CDR2 SYDVKM. The CDR3 totals 16 residues. CDR3 in DNA: TGTGCCAGCAGTTTAGGGGGGCGGGGAGCTTTCTATGGCTACACCTTC. Its translation: CASSLGGRGAFYGYTF.

This clonotype was observed a few times. The chain is built from TRBV19 and TRBJ2-5; 8 bases are shared with TRBD1. V lost 4 bases and J lost 5; bases outside the gene matches: 6. Germline V gives CDR1 LNHDA, CDR2 SQIVND (reference sequence). The length of the CDR3 is 14 residues. Here the CDR3 reads CASSTRTGRETQYF. The CDR3 region has the DNA TGTGCCAGTAGTACCCGGACAGGGAGGGAGACCCAGTACTTC.

This clonotype occurred many times. This chain connects TRBV12-3 or TRBV12-4 to TRBJ2-1, with TRBD1 matching over 8 bases. This CDR3 is 14 amino acids long. The V gene end was trimmed by 6 bases and the J gene end by 5 bases; junction bases not matched to a gene: 6. In DNA, the CDR3 is TGTGCCAGCAGATGGACAGGGCACAACAATGAGCAGTTCTTC. This sequence encodes CASRWTGHNNEQFF.

The rearrangement joins TRBV27 to TRBJ1-1; D is ambiguous. The length of the CDR3 is 11 residues. With 11 bases removed from V and 4 bases from J, the gap between germline ends came to 11 bases. From germline, CDR1 is MNHEY and CDR2 SMNVEV (reference sequence). The CDR3 nucleotides read TGTGCCGTCGGGGTGGGCACTGAAGCTTTCTTT. Its protein is CAVGVGTEAFF.

This clonotype came up many times. The chain carries TRBV12-3 or TRBV12-4 and TRBJ1-6; no firm D call. This CDR3 has 14 amino acids. The ends were cut back, 5 bases at V and 7 bases at J, with 12 bases in the middle. CDR3 sequence: CASSRRERNSPLHF. CDR3 coding DNA: TGTGCCAGCAGTCGTCGGGAGCGAAATTCACCCCTCCACTTT.

This clonotype has at least ten counts. V is TRBV14 and J is TRBJ2-7; D remains ambiguous. The CDR3 is 12 residues long. V dropped 3 bases and J dropped 2 bases, with 5 bases sitting between them. The germline gives CDR1 SGHDN, CDR2 FVKESK. The CDR3 bases are TGTGCCAGCAGCCACAGCCCCTACGAGCAGTACTTC. It codes for CASSHSPYEQYF.

In its sample, this clonotype was seen a few times. CDR3 residues: CASSQAREPSYNEQFF. CDR3 nucleotide sequence: TGTGCCAGCAGCCAAGCGCGCGAGCCCTCCTACAATGAGCAGTTCTTC. V usage is TRBV3-1 and J usage is TRBJ2-1, with D unclear. CDR1 and CDR2 from the germline V gene are LGHDT and YNNKEL (reference sequence). Trimming removed 1 base from V and 0 bases from J, with 10 bases in between. The CDR3 loop spans 16 amino acids.

About this clonotype itself: Mismatch with germline at one junction end may stem from a read error. The genes are TRBV6-2 or TRBV6-3 and TRBJ2-2; D is unclear. Looked up from germline, CDR1 is MNHEY and CDR2 is SVGEGT. The CDR3 has 13 residues. In nucleotides, the CDR3 is TGTGCCAGCGGTTACTTGGGGACCGGGGAGCTGTTTTTT. It yields the protein CASGYLGTGELFF.

The rearrangement links TRBV6-5 to TRBJ2-1; the match to TRBD1 covers 8 bases. V shed 4 bases and J 5 bases; nucleotides not matched to a gene: 7. This CDR3 is 15 amino acids long. Germline V CDR1 and CDR2: MNHEY, SVGAGI. The CDR3 reads CASSFGQGWDNEQFF. In DNA, the CDR3 is TGTGCCAGCAGTTTTGGACAGGGATGGGACAATGAGCAGTTCTTC.

The CDR3 DNA reads TGCGCCAGCAGGGAACGCGGGAACTCTGGAAACACCATATATTTT. Its translation is CASRERGNSGNTIYF. The chain couples TRBV10-2 to TRBJ1-3; D is unclear. The CDR3 runs 15 residues. The V and J ends lost 6 bases and 0 bases respectively, with 12 bases between them. Per the germline V gene, CDR1 is WSHSY and CDR2 is SAAADI.

In this sample, this clonotype turned up many times. The chain links TRBV7-6 to TRBJ2-1; 11 bases match TRBD2. This CDR3 is 15 amino acids long. The junction had 9 bases not matched to a gene; V was cut back by 5 bases and J by 9 bases. Germline V gene data show CDR1 as SGHVS and CDR2 as FNYEAQ. The CDR3 region has the DNA TGTGCCAGCAGCCAACTAGCGGGAGTAGACGCTGAGCAGTTCTTC. Residues: CASSQLAGVDAEQFF.

The chain joins TRBV28 to TRBJ2-7; 7 bases agree with TRBD2. CDR3 length equals 14 residues. Looked up from germline, CDR1 is MDHEN and CDR2 is SYDVKM. J was trimmed by 1 base and V by 8 bases; bases with no gene match: 8. In DNA form, the CDR3 reads TGTGCCAGCGCCGTTATGGGGGGGTCCTACGAGCAGTACTTC. Translated, it gives CASAVMGGSYEQYF.

This rearrangement joins TRBV7-9 to TRBJ2-3; no firm D call. The CDR3 runs 16 residues. The ends were cut back, 1 base at V and 0 bases at J, with 11 bases in the middle. CDR1 and CDR2 from the germline V gene are SEHNR and FQNEAQ (reference sequence). The CDR3 DNA follows: TGTGCCAGCAGCTTAGGGAGCCAGAGTAGCACAGATACGCAGTATTTT. Protein sequence: CASSLGSQSSTDTQYF.

In its sample, this clonotype was seen a few times. The genes are TRBV18 and TRBJ1-1; D gene uncertain. The germline V gene has CDR1 KGHSH and CDR2 LQKENI. The CDR3 covers 13 residues. The V and J ends lost 3 bases and 0 bases respectively, with 5 bases between them. The CDR3: CASSPSVNTEAFF. The CDR3, as DNA: TGTGCCAGCTCACCGTCCGTGAACACTGAAGCTTTCTTT.

This clonotype was picked up a small number of times. The junction and the germline gene differ at one end; a read error may be behind it. The gene calls are TRBV28 and TRBJ1-5; D gene unclear. This CDR3 comprises 14 residues. The germline CDR1 and CDR2 sequences are MDHEN and SYDVKM. CDR3 coding DNA: TGTGCCAGCAGTTTAGACTCTAGCGATCAGCCCCAGCATTTT. Its protein product is CASSLDSSDQPQHF.

V and J are TRBV20-1 and TRBJ1-4; D call uncertain. V lost 1 base and J lost 4, with 13 bases in between. The V gene's germline CDR1 is DFQATT and CDR2 SNEGSKA (reference sequence). The CDR3 sequence is 15 residues long. CDR3 region: CSARVGPGDNEKLFF. In DNA form, the CDR3 reads TGCAGTGCTAGAGTTGGGCCAGGCGATAATGAAAAACTGTTTTTT.

The sample holds a few counts of this clonotype. The CDR3 spells CASSIPDKDREYEKLFF. The DNA of the CDR3 is TGTGCCAGCAGCATCCCGGATAAAGACAGGGAGTATGAAAAACTGTTTTTT. This chain links TRBV28 with TRBJ1-4; TRBD1 matches 7 bases. This CDR3 spans 17 amino acids. Germline lookup yields CDR1 MDHEN and CDR2 SYDVKM. The trim removed 6 bases at V and 6 bases at J, leaving 16 bases unmatched.

The gene calls are TRBV13 and TRBJ1-5; D might be TRBD1 (5 bases). The CDR3 consists of 14 residues. The V gene lost 5 bases and the J gene lost 7 bases, with 15 bases spanning the gap. Germline CDR1 reads PRHDT; CDR2 reads FYEKMQ (reference sequence). In DNA form, the CDR3 reads TGTGCCAGCAGCGCTTCGGGGTCAGGGCAGCCCCAGCATTTT. Its protein product is CASSASGSGQPQHF.

The table lists this clonotype with a few counts. In nucleotides, the CDR3 is TGTGCCAGCAGCCAACGGGACAGCTTATATTTT. Protein sequence: CASSQRDSLYF. The rearrangement joins TRBV3-1 to TRBJ1-3, with TRBD1 matching 7 bases. J was trimmed by 14 bases and V by 2 bases; bases with no gene match: 3. CDR1 is LGHDT, CDR2 YNNKEL, per germline (reference sequence). The CDR3 is 11 residues long. Full variable domain (missing parts from reference TRBV3-1 and TRBJ1-3): DTAVSQTPKYLVTQMGNDKSIKCEQNLGHDTMYWYKQDSKKFLKIMFSYNNKELIINETVPNRFSPKSPDKAHLNLHINSLELGDSAVYFCASSQRDSLYFGEGSWLTVV.

The gene calls are TRBV7-3 and TRBJ2-3, with 7 bases matching TRBD2. CDR3 size: 15 residues. Germline CDR1 and CDR2: SGHTA and FQGTGA. Unmatched junction bases numbered 7, after V lost 0 bases and J lost 7 bases. In DNA form, the CDR3 reads TGTGCCAGCAGCTTAACGGGGGGGTATTCGAATACGCAGTATTTT. Its translation is CASSLTGGYSNTQYF.

This clonotype appeared many times. The chain recombines TRBV10-3 with TRBJ1-5, with a weak D call TRBD1 (5 bases). The V gene lost 3 bases and the J gene lost 2 bases, with 17 bases spanning the gap. CDR1 and CDR2 (germline): ENHRY, SYGVKD. This CDR3 spans 17 amino acids. The CDR3 DNA sequence: TGTGCCATCAGTGACCCCCGGGGGAAGTTGGGCAATCAGCCCCAGCATTTT. Translated, it gives CAISDPRGKLGNQPQHF.

This sequence joins TRBV12-3 or TRBV12-4 and TRBJ2-6; no firm D call. The germline V and J ends were trimmed by 2 bases and 1 base, with 6 bases remaining between them. This CDR3 region has 15 residues. CDR3 protein: CASSLRTSGANVLTF. CDR3 coding DNA: TGTGCCAGCAGTTTACGGACGTCTGGGGCCAACGTCCTGACTTTC.

There are many counts of this clonotype. This chain links TRBV3-1 with TRBJ2-5, with D unclear. Trimming pared 1 base from V and 5 bases from J, leaving 17 bases between. Germline loops: CDR1 LGHDT, CDR2 YNNKEL (reference sequence). This CDR3 spans 16 amino acids. CDR3 protein: CASSQAFGLKGETQYF. The CDR3 DNA is TGTGCCAGCAGCCAAGCATTCGGGCTAAAAGGGGAGACCCAGTACTTC.

This clonotype was seen at least ten times. The chain is built from TRBV7-3 and TRBJ2-2; a possible D gene is TRBD1 (5 bases). V was trimmed by 3 bases and J by 4 bases, leaving 12 bases between them. This CDR3 region has 15 residues. The germline CDR1 and CDR2 sequences are SGHTA and FQGTGA. DNA for the CDR3: TGTGCCAGCAGCTTCCCAGGGTCGAGCACCGGGGAGCTGTTTTTT. Its translation is CASSFPGSSTGELFF. The whole variable domain, remainder taken from reference TRBV7-3 and TRBJ2-2, is GAGVSQTPSNKVTEKGKYVELRCDPISGHTALYWYRQSLGQGPEFLIYFQGTGAADDSGLPNDRFFAVRPEGSVSTLKIQRTERGDSAVYLCASSFPGSSTGELFFGEGSRLTVL.

This clonotype was picked up many times. The chain uses TRBV20-1 and TRBJ2-7; D is perhaps TRBD2 (6 bases). Germline lookup yields CDR1 DFQATT and CDR2 SNEGSKA (reference sequence). CDR3 size: 14 residues. Trimming took off 1 base at V and 0 bases at J, with 10 bases between the two ends. DNA of the CDR3: TGCAGTGCTAGAGCAACGGGACTCTCCTACGAGCAGTACTTC. Its translation: CSARATGLSYEQYF.

This clonotype occurred many times. This chain links TRBV3-1 with TRBJ2-1; TRBD1 aligns across 9 bases. CDR3 length: 14 amino acids. The V gene end was trimmed by 0 bases and the J gene end by 7 bases; junction bases not matched to a gene: 1. Germline loops: CDR1 LGHDT, CDR2 YNNKEL (reference sequence). CDR3: CASSQEGTGNEQFF. Here the CDR3 DNA reads TGTGCCAGCAGCCAAGAAGGGACAGGGAATGAGCAGTTCTTC.